The 17 T cell receptor beta chains below all came from one sample that was sequenced in a study of blood T cell repertoires in COVID-19. Produced via immunoSEQ multiplex PCR; TCRdb's table is partial and in-frame only. The data contain roughly 80,000 clones, 83% of them singletons. The sequenced material came from peripheral blood. The source is a woman of 80 years or more with acute or convalescent COVID-19.

The chain carries TRBV19 and TRBJ2-4, with unresolved D. Germline V lookup: CDR1 LNHDA, CDR2 SQIVND (reference sequence). The CDR3 is 14 residues long. Trimming took off 4 bases at V and 3 bases at J, with 10 bases between the two ends. CDR3 nucleotides: TGTGCCAGTAGTAACCCCTCGGTCAAAAACATTCAGTACTTC. It yields the protein CASSNPSVKNIQYF.

This clone appeared a few times. The CDR3 nucleotides are TGTGCCAGCAGCTACCAGACAGGGTTGGGTCAGCCCCAGCATTTT. Translating gives CASSYQTGLGQPQHF. V is TRBV7-2 and J is TRBJ1-5, with TRBD1 matching 7 bases. V gave up 4 bases and J gave up 6 bases; unmatched junction bases: 9. The CDR3 consists of 15 residues. Germline V gene data show CDR1 as SGHTA and CDR2 as FQGNSA.

The chain couples TRBV3-1 (or the pseudogene TRBV3-2) to TRBJ2-7, with D possibly matching TRBD2 (5 bases). This CDR3 region has 14 residues. V was pared by 4 bases and J by 0 bases, with 10 bases between. Germline CDR1 reads LGHDT; CDR2 reads YNNKEL (reference sequence). As DNA, the CDR3 is TGTGCCAGCAGCCCAAACCGGGGCTCCTACGAGCAGTACTTC. This translates into CASSPNRGSYEQYF.

A remark on this clone: The junction does not match germline at one end; this may be a read error. The V and J genes are TRBV5-8 and TRBJ1-6; 7 bases are shared with TRBD1. CDR1 and CDR2 (germline): SGHTS, YDEGEE. This CDR3 is built from 14 residues. The CDR3 nucleotides read TGTGCCAGCACCTTGAAGGGGGCGAATTCACCCCTCCACTTT. Translating it yields CASTLKGANSPLHF.

This chain uses TRBV14 with TRBJ2-5, with D tentatively TRBD2 (6 bases). Germline-derived CDR1 and CDR2 are SGHDN and FVKESK. The ends were cut back, 0 bases at V and 5 bases at J, with 13 bases in the middle. The CDR3 has 15 amino acids. Written as DNA, the CDR3 is TGTGCCAGCAGCCAAGAAGGAACTAGCCATGAGACCCAGTACTTC. Translated, it gives CASSQEGTSHETQYF. The full variable domain, rest sourced from reference TRBV14 and TRBJ2-5, is EAGVTQFPSHSVIEKGQTVTLRCDPISGHDNLYWYRRVMGKEIKFLLHFVKESKQDESGMPNNRFLAERTGGTYSTLKVQPAELEDSGVYFCASSQEGTSHETQYFGPGTRLLVL.

This sequence joins TRBV20-1 and TRBJ2-3, with D possibly matching TRBD2 (6 bases). The germline gives CDR1 DFQATT, CDR2 SNEGSKA (reference sequence). The CDR3 spans 16 residues. Trimming took 3 bases from V and 6 from J, leaving 22 bases between them. DNA for the CDR3: TGCAGTGCTAGTTTCCCTAAGGGCGGGACCTTGGATACGCAGTATTTT. Encoded protein: CSASFPKGGTLDTQYF.

The chain uses TRBV19 and TRBJ1-1; D call uncertain. CDR1 is LNHDA and CDR2 is SQIVND in the germline V gene (reference sequence). V lost 4 bases, J lost 1 base, and 13 bases lay in between. CDR3 size: 15 residues. CDR3 DNA: TGTGCCAGTAGTACCCCCGGCGGAAAGAACACTGAAGCTTTCTTT. Amino acid sequence: CASSTPGGKNTEAFF. The whole variable domain, filled in from reference TRBV19 and TRBJ1-1, reads DGGITQSPKYLFRKEGQNVTLSCEQNLNHDAMYWYRQDPGQGLRLIYYSQIVNDFQKGDIAEGYSVSREKKESFPLTVTSAQKNPTAFYLCASSTPGGKNTEAFFGQGTRLTVV.

J is TRBJ1-5 and V is TRBV30; TRBD1 is a possible D gene (6 bases). Trimming shortened V by 3 bases and J by 11 bases, and 14 bases separated the two germline ends. The CDR3 extends over 12 amino acids. CDR1 is GTSNPN and CDR2 is SVGIG in the germline V gene (reference sequence). The CDR3 bases are TGTGCCTGGAGCGCAGGGGCCGAGGCCCAGCATTTT. This codes for CAWSAGAEAQHF.

The chain carries TRBV5-1 and TRBJ1-2; no definite D call. The CDR3 spans 13 residues. The germline CDR1 and CDR2 sequences are SGHRS and YFSETQ. Between the trimmed V and J ends, which lost 0 bases and 4 bases, there was a span of 7 bases. CDR3 DNA sequence: TGCGCCAGCAGCTTGGCCCTCAGCTATGGCTACACCTTC. Translated: CASSLALSYGYTF.

In this sample, this clone turned up once. This sequence joins TRBV7-9 and TRBJ1-2; 7 bases are shared with TRBD1. The CDR3 runs to 17 residues. The germline CDR1 and CDR2 sequences are SEHNR and FQNEAQ (reference sequence). Trimming removed 5 bases from V and 2 bases from J; junction bases left unmatched: 14. CDR3 amino acids: CASSQKTGRRTNYGYTF. The DNA of the CDR3 is TGTGCCAGCAGCCAAAAGACAGGGCGGAGGACGAACTATGGCTACACCTTC.

The chain links TRBV7-9 to TRBJ2-7; 8 nucleotides line up with TRBD1. The germline CDR1 and CDR2 sequences are SEHNR and FQNEAQ (reference sequence). V shed 5 bases, J shed 0 bases, and the junction held 6 bases outside the gene matches. This CDR3 spans 15 amino acids. CDR3 sequence reads: CASSLDRVSSYEQYF. The DNA of the CDR3 is TGTGCCAGCAGCCTGGACAGGGTTAGCTCCTACGAGCAGTACTTC.

This clone has more than one count but fewer than ten. The genes are TRBV4-2 and TRBJ2-1; 13 bases are a match to TRBD2. This CDR3 contains 15 residues. Germline lookup yields CDR1 LGHNA and CDR2 YNFKEQ. J gave up 8 bases and V 2 bases, and 3 bases lay outside the gene matches. As DNA, the CDR3 is TGTGCCAGCAGCCAAACTAGCGGGAGGGTCGATGAGCAGTTCTTC. This translates into CASSQTSGRVDEQFF.

This chain joins TRBV3-1 (or the pseudogene TRBV3-2) and TRBJ1-5; 7 bases are shared with TRBD1. The CDR3 loop spans 15 amino acids. Per germline, CDR1 LGHDT and CDR2 YNNKEL (reference sequence). J lost 8 bases, V lost 2 bases, and 9 bases had no gene match. Here the CDR3 DNA reads TGTGCCAGCAGCCAATCGACAGGGTCGACGGAGCCCCAGCATTTT. This encodes CASSQSTGSTEPQHF.

V and J are TRBV5-4 and TRBJ1-1, with D possibly matching TRBD1 (6 bases). Germline CDR1 is SGHNT and CDR2 is YYREEE (reference sequence). This CDR3 spans 17 amino acids. Trimming pared 4 bases from V and 5 bases from J, leaving 24 bases between. The CDR3 DNA is TGTGCCAGCAGCCTCGGGACAACAATAGGGGTGGGGACTGAAGCTTTCTTT. Its protein is CASSLGTTIGVGTEAFF.

The CDR3 nucleotides are TGCGCCAGCGGACTAGCGGGAGACACCGGGGAGCTGTTTTTT. Amino acid sequence: CASGLAGDTGELFF. The chain joins TRBV4-1 to TRBJ2-2, with 13 bases identical to TRBD2. CDR1 and CDR2 (germline): MGHRA, YSYEKL. The junction had 0 bases not matched to a gene; V was cut back by 8 bases and J by 3 bases. The CDR3 is made up of 14 amino acids.

The genes are TRBV7-2 and TRBJ2-5; TRBD1 matches 8 bases. CDR1 SGHTA and CDR2 FQGNSA come from the germline V gene. J was trimmed by 4 bases and V by 1 base; bases with no gene match: 5. The CDR3 extends over 15 amino acids. Here the CDR3 reads CASSLGGQVGETQYF. As DNA, the CDR3 is TGTGCCAGCAGCTTAGGGGGACAGGTCGGAGAGACCCAGTACTTC.

CDR3 bases: TGTGCCAGCAGCCAAGGACAGGGGTCCTTCGCCGGGGAGCTGTTTTTT. Encoded protein: CASSQGQGSFAGELFF. This chain connects TRBV3-1 (or the pseudogene TRBV3-2) to TRBJ2-2; 8 bases are a match to TRBD1. The CDR3 has 16 residues. Germline lookup yields CDR1 LGHDT and CDR2 YNNKEL (reference sequence). V lost 1 base, J lost 6 bases, and 7 bases stayed unmatched.